Listed below are T cell receptor beta chains from one sample, sequenced in a study of cytotoxic CD8 clonotypes in ibrutinib-treated CLL. Some clones are missing from TCRdb's copy, which holds only in-frame ones; the method was immunoSEQ multiplex PCR. The sample shows approximately 300,000 clones, roughly 85% of them seen only once. This specimen was PBMCs, taken before ibrutinib treatment. The receptors were gathered from a human donor with chronic lymphocytic leukemia. CDR3s include the opening cysteine and the closing phenylalanine or tryptophan. A D gene is named only where the DNA matches it firmly. Clone size appears in some rows only: once, few, many, or a class for an expanded clone.

D gene: TRBD2; clone size: -; J gene: TRBJ2-1; CDR3 length: 14; V gene: TRBV29-1; CDR3 DNA: TGCAGCGTTCGATTTCTAGCGGGATTCAATGAGCAGTTCTTC; CDR3 protein: CSVRFLAGFNEQFF
D gene: -; clone size: -; J gene: TRBJ1-5; CDR3 length: 16; V gene: TRBV23-1; CDR3 DNA: TGCGCCAGCAGAGACAGGAGAATGACAACCAATCAGCCCCAGCATTTT; CDR3 protein: CASRDRRMTTNQPQHF
D gene: TRBD1; clone size: -; J gene: TRBJ1-1; CDR3 length: 14; V gene: TRBV18; CDR3 DNA: TGTGCCAGCTCACCGAGGACAGGGGGCACTGAAGCTTTCTTT; CDR3 protein: CASSPRTGGTEAFF
D gene: -; clone size: -; J gene: TRBJ1-3; CDR3 length: 13; V gene: TRBV27; CDR3 DNA: TGTGCCAGCAGTATCTTTGGGGGAGGCACCATATATTTT; CDR3 protein: CASSIFGGGTIYF
D gene: -; clone size: -; J gene: TRBJ2-1; CDR3 length: 14; V gene: TRBV7-8; CDR3 DNA: TGTGCCAGCAGCTTAAGACGAGCCGGGACTTGGCAGTTCTTC; CDR3 protein: CASSLRRAGTWQFF
D gene: TRBD1; clone size: once; J gene: TRBJ1-1; CDR3 length: 16; V gene: TRBV19; CDR3 DNA: TGTGCCAGTAGTATAGAATTGGGCAGGGGGTCGGCTGAAGCTTTCTTT; CDR3 protein: CASSIELGRGSAEAFF
D gene: -; clone size: -; J gene: TRBJ1-1; CDR3 length: 12; V gene: TRBV2; CDR3 DNA: TGTGCCAGCGGTGTCTGGGGCACTGAAGCTTTCTTT; CDR3 protein: CASGVWGTEAFF
D gene: -; clone size: -; J gene: TRBJ1-1; CDR3 length: 14; V gene: TRBV6-1; CDR3 DNA: TGTGCCAGCAGTGTCGGGAGGGCGAACACTGAAGCTTTCTTT; CDR3 protein: CASSVGRANTEAFF
D gene: -; clone size: -; J gene: TRBJ2-3; CDR3 length: 13; V gene: TRBV9; CDR3 DNA: TGTGCCAGCAGCGTAGGTAACACAGATACGCAGTATTTT; CDR3 protein: CASSVGNTDTQYF
D gene: TRBD1; clone size: -; J gene: TRBJ2-7; CDR3 length: 15; V gene: TRBV6-5; CDR3 DNA: TGTGCCAGCAGTTACTCGGGTCAGGGGGTCTACGAGCAGTACTTC; CDR3 protein: CASSYSGQGVYEQYF
D gene: TRBD2; clone size: -; J gene: TRBJ2-3; CDR3 length: 15; V gene: TRBV18; CDR3 DNA: TGTGCCAGCTCACCGCTAGCGGGAGGAACAGATACGCAGTATTTT; CDR3 protein: CASSPLAGGTDTQYF
D gene: -; clone size: few; J gene: TRBJ1-2; CDR3 length: 14; V gene: TRBV9; CDR3 DNA: TGTGCCAGCAGCTCCCAAACCCCTGGCTATGGCTACACCTTC; CDR3 protein: CASSSQTPGYGYTF
D gene: TRBD2; clone size: -; J gene: TRBJ2-3; CDR3 length: 14; V gene: TRBV7-6; CDR3 DNA: TGTGCCAGCAGCCTTGGACTAGACACAGATACGCAGTATTTT; CDR3 protein: CASSLGLDTDTQYF
D gene: TRBD1; clone size: -; J gene: TRBJ2-1; CDR3 length: 18; V gene: TRBV5-4; CDR3 DNA: TGTGCCAGCAGCAATGACAGGGGCGGGAAAAGCTCCTACAATGAGCAGTTCTTC; CDR3 protein: CASSNDRGGKSSYNEQFF
D gene: TRBD1; clone size: few; J gene: TRBJ1-5; CDR3 length: 15; V gene: TRBV28; CDR3 DNA: TGTGCCAGCACCTTTGGGACAGGGAGGGATCAGCCCCAGCATTTT; CDR3 protein: CASTFGTGRDQPQHF
D gene: -; clone size: -; J gene: TRBJ1-2; CDR3 length: 14; V gene: TRBV30; CDR3 DNA: TGTGCCTGGAGTTATGGTAGGGGAGGGTATGGCTACACCTTC; CDR3 protein: CAWSYGRGGYGYTF
D gene: -; clone size: -; J gene: TRBJ2-7; CDR3 length: 15; V gene: TRBV30; CDR3 DNA: TGTGCCTGGAGTGTAATGCGAAAAAACTCCTACGAGCAGTACTTC; CDR3 protein: CAWSVMRKNSYEQYF
D gene: TRBD2; clone size: -; J gene: TRBJ2-1; CDR3 length: 13; V gene: TRBV10-3; CDR3 DNA: TGTGCCATCATGGGCGGGAGAGGGGATGAGCAGTTCTTC; CDR3 protein: CAIMGGRGDEQFF
D gene: -; clone size: -; J gene: TRBJ1-2; CDR3 length: 14; V gene: TRBV5-6; CDR3 DNA: TGTGCCAGCAGCTTGATCGATCCGTCGGATGGCTACACCTTC; CDR3 protein: CASSLIDPSDGYTF
D gene: TRBD2; clone size: -; J gene: TRBJ2-1; CDR3 length: 15; V gene: TRBV19; CDR3 DNA: TGTGCCAGTAGATCGTTTAGCGGGGCCTACAATGAGCAGTTCTTC; CDR3 protein: CASRSFSGAYNEQFF
D gene: -; clone size: few; J gene: TRBJ2-2; CDR3 length: 14; V gene: TRBV6-1; CDR3 DNA: TGTGCCGGATCTAGCCTAGCGAACACCGGGGAGCTGTTTTTT; CDR3 protein: CAGSSLANTGELFF
D gene: TRBD1; clone size: few; J gene: TRBJ2-5; CDR3 length: 16; V gene: TRBV5-1; CDR3 DNA: TGCGCCAGCAGCCCCGGACAGGGATTGGGGCAAGAGACCCAGTACTTC; CDR3 protein: CASSPGQGLGQETQYF
D gene: TRBD1; clone size: -; J gene: TRBJ2-2; CDR3 length: 16; V gene: TRBV30; CDR3 DNA: TGTGCCTGGAGCCCAACCGGGACAGGGCGGCTCCGGGAGCTGTTTTTT; CDR3 protein: CAWSPTGTGRLRELFF
D gene: -; clone size: -; J gene: TRBJ1-1; CDR3 length: 12; V gene: TRBV11-2; CDR3 DNA: TGTGCCAGCAGCTTAGATCTGGTGAGTGCTTTCTTT; CDR3 protein: CASSLDLVSAFF
D gene: -; clone size: -; J gene: TRBJ1-1; CDR3 length: 17; V gene: TRBV7-2; CDR3 DNA: TGTGCCAGCAGCTTAGGTCGCCCGGGACTCATGAACACTGAAGCTTTCTTT; CDR3 protein: CASSLGRPGLMNTEAFF
D gene: -; clone size: -; J gene: TRBJ1-2; CDR3 length: 13; V gene: TRBV5-5; CDR3 DNA: TGTGCCAGCAGCTTGGATGCTAACTATGGCTACACCTTC; CDR3 protein: CASSLDANYGYTF
D gene: -; clone size: few; J gene: TRBJ2-3; CDR3 length: 10; V gene: TRBV9; CDR3 DNA: TGTGCCAGCAGCGTAGATACGCAGTATTTT; CDR3 protein: CASSVDTQYF
D gene: -; clone size: -; J gene: TRBJ2-7; CDR3 length: 14; V gene: TRBV11-2; CDR3 DNA: TGTGCCAGCAGCTTAGGGGGCCGCACCTACGAGCAGTACTTC; CDR3 protein: CASSLGGRTYEQYF
D gene: -; clone size: -; J gene: TRBJ2-5; CDR3 length: 17; V gene: TRBV15; CDR3 DNA: TGTGCCACCAGCAGATTGGGTACTAGTTGGGTCGGAGAGACCCAGTACTTC; CDR3 protein: CATSRLGTSWVGETQYF
D gene: TRBD2; clone size: -; J gene: TRBJ2-1; CDR3 length: 19; V gene: TRBV19; CDR3 DNA: TGTGCCAGTAGTATACCTCGGACTAGCGGGTCCTTTTCAGGTAATGAGCAGTTCTTC; CDR3 protein: CASSIPRTSGSFSGNEQFF
D gene: -; clone size: -; J gene: TRBJ1-2; CDR3 length: 16; V gene: TRBV4-3; CDR3 DNA: TGCGCCAGCAGCCAGGACCGTTCATCGGGCCTCTATGGCTACACCTTC; CDR3 protein: CASSQDRSSGLYGYTF
D gene: -; clone size: once; J gene: TRBJ2-5; CDR3 length: 16; V gene: TRBV4-1; CDR3 DNA: TGCGCCAGCAGCCTAGCCCAGGAGGGGGTCGGAGAGACCCAGTACTTC; CDR3 protein: CASSLAQEGVGETQYF
D gene: -; clone size: -; J gene: TRBJ2-1; CDR3 length: 16; V gene: TRBV10-2; CDR3 DNA: TGCGCCAGCAGTGAGACACGGGACCCCCTAGTGGGTGAGCAGTTCTTC; CDR3 protein: CASSETRDPLVGEQFF
D gene: -; clone size: -; J gene: TRBJ2-7; CDR3 length: 16; V gene: TRBV19; CDR3 DNA: TGTGCCAGTAGTAGGAGGCCCCCGAGCCGCCCCTACGAGCAGTACTTC; CDR3 protein: CASSRRPPSRPYEQYF
D gene: -; clone size: -; J gene: TRBJ2-1; CDR3 length: 14; V gene: TRBV18; CDR3 DNA: TGTGCCAGCTCACCAAGGGACATATTCAATGAGCAGTTCTTC; CDR3 protein: CASSPRDIFNEQFF
D gene: TRBD2; clone size: -; J gene: TRBJ2-1; CDR3 length: 17; V gene: TRBV5-4; CDR3 DNA: TGTGCCAGCAGCCGGACTAGCGGGAGAGGATCCTACAATGAGCAGTTCTTC; CDR3 protein: CASSRTSGRGSYNEQFF
D gene: TRBD1; clone size: -; J gene: TRBJ1-1; CDR3 length: 14; V gene: TRBV30; CDR3 DNA: TGTGCCTGGTCGGACAGGGGGCGATACACTGAAGCTTTCTTT; CDR3 protein: CAWSDRGRYTEAFF
D gene: -; clone size: -; J gene: TRBJ1-5; CDR3 length: 14; V gene: TRBV9; CDR3 DNA: TGTGCCAGCAGCGGAAGACAGACGGGCAATCCCCAGCATTTT; CDR3 protein: CASSGRQTGNPQHF
D gene: -; clone size: -; J gene: TRBJ2-7; CDR3 length: 17; V gene: TRBV5-4; CDR3 DNA: TGTGCCAGCAGCGGACCTAACCGGGACACGGTTTACTACGAGCAGTACTTC; CDR3 protein: CASSGPNRDTVYYEQYF
D gene: -; clone size: -; J gene: TRBJ2-5; CDR3 length: 17; V gene: TRBV7-9; CDR3 DNA: TGTGCCAGCAGCTGGGATATAGCAGGGGATAAACAAGAGACCCAGTACTTC; CDR3 protein: CASSWDIAGDKQETQYF
D gene: -; clone size: few; J gene: TRBJ1-4; CDR3 length: 14; V gene: TRBV19; CDR3 DNA: TGTGCCAGTAGTATCCGGGACATGGCTGAAAAACTGTTTTTT; CDR3 protein: CASSIRDMAEKLFF
D gene: -; clone size: few; J gene: TRBJ1-2; CDR3 length: 16; V gene: TRBV5-1; CDR3 DNA: TGCGCCAGCAGCTTGGCCCCAAGTAGCCCTAACTATGGCTACACCTTC; CDR3 protein: CASSLAPSSPNYGYTF
D gene: -; clone size: -; J gene: TRBJ2-7; CDR3 length: 12; V gene: TRBV30; CDR3 DNA: TGTGCCTGGAGCGGCGACACCTACGAGCAGTACTTC; CDR3 protein: CAWSGDTYEQYF
D gene: -; clone size: -; J gene: TRBJ2-1; CDR3 length: 11; V gene: TRBV6-5; CDR3 DNA: TGTGCCACGGGTAGAGGCAATGAGCAGTTCTTC; CDR3 protein: CATGRGNEQFF
D gene: -; clone size: once; J gene: TRBJ2-7; CDR3 length: 13; V gene: TRBV15; CDR3 DNA: TGTGCCACCAGCAGCAGGAGCTCCTACGAGCAGTACTTC; CDR3 protein: CATSSRSSYEQYF
D gene: TRBD1; clone size: once; J gene: TRBJ1-5; CDR3 length: 14; V gene: TRBV7-9; CDR3 DNA: TGTGCCAGCAGCTCCCTTTCAGGGGGTCAGCCCCAGCATTTT; CDR3 protein: CASSSLSGGQPQHF
D gene: -; clone size: -; J gene: TRBJ1-4; CDR3 length: 15; V gene: TRBV5-1; CDR3 DNA: TGCGCCAGCAGCTCCAGAGGGGGGGCCGAGGAAAAACTGTTTTTT; CDR3 protein: CASSSRGGAEEKLFF
D gene: TRBD2; clone size: -; J gene: TRBJ2-2; CDR3 length: 18; V gene: TRBV4-3; CDR3 DNA: TGCGCCAGCAGCCAAGATGTGGGAGGGCCGATAAACACCGGGGAGCTGTTTTTT; CDR3 protein: CASSQDVGGPINTGELFF
D gene: TRBD2; clone size: -; J gene: TRBJ2-3; CDR3 length: 20; V gene: TRBV28; CDR3 DNA: TGTGCCAGCAGTTTATTAACCTTAACGACTAGCGGGATTTGGCCAGATACGCAGTATTTT; CDR3 protein: CASSLLTLTTSGIWPDTQYF
D gene: -; clone size: -; J gene: TRBJ1-2; CDR3 length: 15; V gene: TRBV5-6; CDR3 DNA: TGTGCCAGCAGCTTGGGGCCGACAGCTAACTATGGCTACACCTTC; CDR3 protein: CASSLGPTANYGYTF
D gene: TRBD2; clone size: -; J gene: TRBJ2-3; CDR3 length: 17; V gene: TRBV18; CDR3 DNA: TGTGCCAGCTCACCAGGACTAGCGGGAGGAGAAACAGATACGCAGTATTTT; CDR3 protein: CASSPGLAGGETDTQYF
D gene: -; clone size: -; J gene: TRBJ2-5; CDR3 length: 15; V gene: TRBV4-3; CDR3 DNA: TGCGCCAGCAGCCAAGATGTCCGGACTATGAAGACCCAGTACTTC; CDR3 protein: CASSQDVRTMKTQYF
D gene: -; clone size: once; J gene: TRBJ1-1; CDR3 length: 14; V gene: TRBV9; CDR3 DNA: TGTGCCAGCAGCGTAGAACCCGAGGACACTGAAGCTTTCTTT; CDR3 protein: CASSVEPEDTEAFF
D gene: TRBD2; clone size: -; J gene: TRBJ2-1; CDR3 length: 15; V gene: TRBV6-5; CDR3 DNA: TGTGCCAGCAGATCTGCCGGGAGGACACACAATGAGCAGTTCTTC; CDR3 protein: CASRSAGRTHNEQFF
D gene: -; clone size: -; J gene: TRBJ1-4; CDR3 length: 14; V gene: TRBV5-1; CDR3 DNA: TGCGCCAGCAGCTTGGCCTTCAGGGATGAAAAACTGTTTTTT; CDR3 protein: CASSLAFRDEKLFF
D gene: TRBD2; clone size: -; J gene: TRBJ2-2; CDR3 length: 16; V gene: TRBV6-1; CDR3 DNA: TGTGCCAGCAGTGAAGGGGGCGGGAGCGGCCCCGGGGAGCTGTTTTTT; CDR3 protein: CASSEGGGSGPGELFF
D gene: -; clone size: few; J gene: TRBJ1-2; CDR3 length: 15; V gene: TRBV27; CDR3 DNA: TGTGCCAGCAGTTTATCGAGGGGCAATAACTATGGCTACACCTTC; CDR3 protein: CASSLSRGNNYGYTF
D gene: TRBD2; clone size: -; J gene: TRBJ2-3; CDR3 length: 18; V gene: TRBV4-1; CDR3 DNA: TGCGCCAGCAGCCAAGGGACTAGCGGGAGGCGTAGGTCGGATACGCAGTATTTT; CDR3 protein: CASSQGTSGRRRSDTQYF